These T cell receptor beta chains were read from a single sample in a study of cytomegalovirus exposure and HLA in healthy donors. Profiled with immunoSEQ multiplex PCR; TCRdb holds only in-frame clones, not every one. This sample has 130,000 to 150,000 clones, with approximately 70% found just once. Sequencing was performed on PBMCs. The receptors here all came from a middle-aged woman in good health and CMV-seronegative. The CDR3 runs from the conserved cysteine through the conserved F or W. D genes are given only for firm matches. Not every row has a clone size; where given, it reads once, few, many or a size class.

cdr3_aa cdr3_nt v_call d_call cdr3_length clone_size j_call
CASSLPGRGVYNEQFF TGCGCCAGCAGCCTCCCGGGGCGGGGGGTCTACAATGAGCAGTTCTTC TRBV4-1 TRBD2 16 few TRBJ2-1
CASSTKTVRSTLKETQYF TGTGCCAGCAGCACAAAGACAGTTCGATCGACCCTAAAAGAGACCCAGTACTTC TRBV7-8 NA 18 NA TRBJ2-5
CASSLVGHEQFF TGTGCCAGCAGCTTAGTGGGGCATGAGCAGTTCTTC TRBV11-1 NA 12 few TRBJ2-1
CASTRPGQSSPLHF TGTGCCAGCACCAGGCCGGGACAGAGCTCACCCCTCCACTTT TRBV28 TRBD1 14 NA TRBJ1-6
CASSPPGQGMADTQYF TGTGCCAGCAGTCCTCCGGGACAGGGAATGGCAGATACGCAGTATTTT TRBV28 TRBD1 16 NA TRBJ2-3
CASSFVGGRHF TGTGCCAGCAGCTTCGTCGGGGGGAGGCATTTT TRBV7-8 TRBD2 11 few TRBJ2-3
CASSRTGDSYEQYF TGTGCCAGTAGTAGGACAGGGGATTCCTACGAGCAGTACTTC TRBV19 TRBD1 14 NA TRBJ2-7
CASSLVTGGPSGNTIYF TGTGCCAGCAGCTTAGTGACAGGGGGGCCTTCTGGAAACACCATATATTTT TRBV7-8 TRBD1 17 NA TRBJ1-3
CASNRDRVYGYTF TGTGCCAGCAACCGGGACAGGGTCTATGGCTACACCTTC TRBV7-2 TRBD1 13 NA TRBJ1-2
CSSSLAATEAFF TGTTCCAGCAGTTTGGCTGCCACTGAAGCTTTCTTT TRBV7-9 NA 12 once TRBJ1-1
CASSYSTADRGGGYTF TGTGCCAGCAGTTACTCGACTGCCGACAGGGGGGGTGGCTACACCTTC TRBV6-5 TRBD1 16 NA TRBJ1-2
CASTRGSGANVLTF TGTGCCAGCACCCGGGGTAGTGGGGCCAACGTCCTGACTTTC TRBV7-2 NA 14 NA TRBJ2-6
CASSVERGGSENRNEQFF TGTGCCAGCAGCGTAGAGCGGGGGGGTTCCGAGAACCGCAATGAGCAGTTCTTC TRBV9 TRBD2 18 NA TRBJ2-1
CASPPSGGNTDTQYF TGTGCCAGCCCTCCTAGCGGGGGGAACACAGATACGCAGTATTTT TRBV7-2 TRBD2 15 NA TRBJ2-3
CASSFGMGVDTEAFF TGTGCCAGCAGCTTTGGAATGGGCGTAGACACTGAAGCTTTCTTT TRBV7-6 NA 15 NA TRBJ1-1
CASSWGGAYNEQFF TGTGCCAGCAGCTGGGGGGGAGCTTACAATGAGCAGTTCTTC TRBV5-4 TRBD2 14 once TRBJ2-1
CASSLTRDNEQFF TGTGCCAGCAGCTTAACCCGGGACAATGAGCAGTTCTTC TRBV7-3 NA 13 few TRBJ2-1
CASSFNTGVGYTF TGTGCCAGCAGCTTTAATACAGGGGTCGGCTACACCTTC TRBV11-2 TRBD1 13 few TRBJ1-2
CASSSDRAQPQHF TGTGCCAGCAGCTCAGACAGGGCTCAGCCCCAGCATTTT TRBV7-9 TRBD1 13 NA TRBJ1-5
CASSLDQINQPQHF TGTGCCAGCAGCTTAGATCAGATCAATCAGCCCCAGCATTTT TRBV7-8 NA 14 NA TRBJ1-5
CASSAQGSGNTIYF TGTGCCAGCAGTGCACAGGGGTCTGGAAACACCATATATTTT TRBV6-6 TRBD1 14 NA TRBJ1-3
CASSFSIVVGDGSTDTQYF TGTGCCAGCAGCTTTAGCATCGTAGTCGGTGACGGTAGCACAGATACGCAGTATTTT TRBV13 NA 19 NA TRBJ2-3
CASSSQWGGPGTEAFF TGTGCCAGCAGCTCCCAATGGGGAGGGCCGGGGACTGAAGCTTTCTTT TRBV7-2 NA 16 NA TRBJ1-1
CSVRLAGVQFF TGCAGCGTTAGACTAGCGGGGGTCCAGTTCTTC TRBV29-1 TRBD2 11 few TRBJ2-1
CASSERWGGGKTQYF TGTGCCAGCAGTGAAAGGTGGGGCGGGGGGAAGACCCAGTACTTC TRBV6-1 TRBD2 15 NA TRBJ2-5
CASSLGRGGGGVTGELFF TGTGCCAGCAGCTTAGGCCGAGGGGGTGGGGGAGTCACCGGGGAGCTGTTTTTT TRBV7-8 NA 18 NA TRBJ2-2
CASSVDDRALSGNTIYF TGTGCCAGCAGCGTAGACGACAGGGCCTTATCTGGAAACACCATATATTTT TRBV9 TRBD1 17 NA TRBJ1-3
CASGLANTGELFF TGTGCTAGTGGTTTGGCAAACACCGGGGAGCTGTTTTTT TRBV12-5 NA 13 NA TRBJ2-2
CASSLGGSGNTIYF TGTGCCAGCAGCTTAGGAGGGTCTGGAAACACCATATATTTT TRBV5-6 NA 14 NA TRBJ1-3
CASSPPGRGSYNEQFF TGTGCCAGCTCACCACCGGGCCGGGGGAGTTACAATGAGCAGTTCTTC TRBV18 NA 16 NA TRBJ2-1
CASSLGTSYNEQFF TGCGCCAGCAGCTTGGGGACTTCCTACAATGAGCAGTTCTTC TRBV5-1 NA 14 few TRBJ2-1
CASSLGGEVRRTQYF TGTGCCAGCAGCTTAGGGGGGGAAGTTCGCAGGACCCAGTACTTC TRBV7-2 NA 15 NA TRBJ2-5
CASSEASTSPWELFF TGTGCCAGCAGTGAAGCTTCGACTAGCCCCTGGGAGCTGTTTTTT TRBV6-1 TRBD2 15 NA TRBJ2-2
CASSDSGIEKLFF TGTGCCAGCAGTGATTCCGGGATCGAAAAACTGTTTTTT TRBV6-1 NA 13 few TRBJ1-4
CASSSPEGGGYYGYTF TGTGCCAGCAGTTCACCCGAGGGTGGGGGCTACTATGGCTACACCTTC TRBV27 NA 16 NA TRBJ1-2
CASSNYTEAFF TGTGCCAGCAGCAACTACACTGAAGCTTTCTTT TRBV7-9 NA 11 NA TRBJ1-1
CASSEGGTSGVQQYF TGTGCCAGCAGTGAAGGCGGGACTAGCGGGGTCCAGCAGTACTTC TRBV2 TRBD2 15 NA TRBJ2-7
CASSRLAGGRDTQYF TGTGCCAGCAGCAGACTAGCGGGGGGGCGAGATACGCAGTATTTT TRBV2 TRBD2 15 NA TRBJ2-3
CASSPTQTGGTEAFF TGCGCCAGCAGCCCGACTCAAACAGGGGGCACTGAAGCTTTCTTT TRBV5-1 TRBD1 15 NA TRBJ1-1
CASSYSTGWHGYTF TGTGCCAGCAGTTACTCGACAGGGTGGCATGGCTACACCTTC TRBV6-6 TRBD1 14 few TRBJ1-2
CASSPTGGTSEAFF TGTGCCAGCTCACCGACAGGGGGGACATCTGAAGCTTTCTTT TRBV18 TRBD1 14 NA TRBJ1-1
CASSRAGTKPLSSYNEQFF TGTGCCAGCAGCAGAGCCGGGACAAAGCCCTTGAGCTCCTACAATGAGCAGTTCTTC TRBV7-9 NA 19 NA TRBJ2-1